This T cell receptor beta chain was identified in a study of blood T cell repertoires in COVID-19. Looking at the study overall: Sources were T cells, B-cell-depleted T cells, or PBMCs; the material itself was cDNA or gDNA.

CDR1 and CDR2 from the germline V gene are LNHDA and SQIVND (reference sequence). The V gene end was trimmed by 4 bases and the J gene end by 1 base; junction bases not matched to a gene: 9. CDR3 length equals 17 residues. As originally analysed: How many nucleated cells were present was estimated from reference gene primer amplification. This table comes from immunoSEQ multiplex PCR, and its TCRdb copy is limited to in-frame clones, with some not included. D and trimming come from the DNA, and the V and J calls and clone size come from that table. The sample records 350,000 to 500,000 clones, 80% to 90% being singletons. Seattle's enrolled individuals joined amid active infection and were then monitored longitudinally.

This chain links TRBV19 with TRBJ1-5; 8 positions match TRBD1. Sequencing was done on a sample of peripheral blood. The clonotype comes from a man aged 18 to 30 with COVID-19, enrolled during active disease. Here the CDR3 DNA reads TGTGCCAGTAGTAGACACGACAGGGGTGGAAGCAATCAGCCCCAGCATTTT. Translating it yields CASSRHDRGGSNQPQHF. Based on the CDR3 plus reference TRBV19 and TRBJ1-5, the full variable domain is DGGITQSPKYLFRKEGQNVTLSCEQNLNHDAMYWYRQDPGQGLRLIYYSQIVNDFQKGDIAEGYSVSREKKESFPLTVTSAQKNPTAFYLCASSRHDRGGSNQPQHFGDGTRLSIL.